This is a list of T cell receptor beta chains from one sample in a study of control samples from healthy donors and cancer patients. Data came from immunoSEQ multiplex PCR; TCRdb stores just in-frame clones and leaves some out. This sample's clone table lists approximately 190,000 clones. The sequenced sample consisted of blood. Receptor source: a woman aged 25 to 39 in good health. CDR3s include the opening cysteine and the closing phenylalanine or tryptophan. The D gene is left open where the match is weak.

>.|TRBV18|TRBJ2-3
CASSPYGRGAAFTDTQYF
TGTGCCAGCTCACCCTACGGGAGAGGGGCGGCCTTCACAGATACGCAGTATTTT
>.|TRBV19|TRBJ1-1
CASSISPPGATEAFF
TGTGCCAGTAGTATTAGCCCACCGGGGGCCACTGAAGCTTTCTTT
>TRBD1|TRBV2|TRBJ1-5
CASRHRDRGPQPQHF
TGTGCCAGCAGGCACCGGGACAGGGGGCCTCAGCCCCAGCATTTT
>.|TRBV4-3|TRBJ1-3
CASSQDRSIGNTIYF
TGCGCCAGCAGCCAAGACAGATCGATAGGAAACACCATATATTTT
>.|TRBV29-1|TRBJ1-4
CSVERQADEKLFF
TGCAGCGTCGAGCGACAGGCCGATGAAAAACTGTTTTTT
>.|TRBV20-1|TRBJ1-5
CSATDRRRKPQHF
TGCAGTGCTACTGACAGGCGTCGAAAGCCCCAGCATTTT
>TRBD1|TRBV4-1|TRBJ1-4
CASSQEDRTGEKLFF
TGCGCCAGCAGCCAAGAAGACAGGACAGGCGAAAAACTGTTTTTT
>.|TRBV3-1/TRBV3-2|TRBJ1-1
CASSQGLSTEAFF
TGTGCCAGCAGCCAAGGATTGAGCACTGAAGCTTTCTTT
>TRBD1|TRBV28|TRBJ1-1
CASSLSGGQGTEAFF
TGTGCCAGCAGTTTATCGGGGGGACAGGGCACTGAAGCTTTCTTT
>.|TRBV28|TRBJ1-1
CASSPRYTEAFF
TGTGCCAGCAGCCCTAGATACACTGAAGCTTTCTTT
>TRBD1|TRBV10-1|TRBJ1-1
CASSPGTGTEAFF
TGCGCCAGCAGTCCCGGGACAGGGACTGAAGCTTTCTTT
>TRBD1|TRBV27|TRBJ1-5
CASSLSGGPRGGQPQHF
TGTGCCAGCAGTTTATCTGGGGGCCCCAGGGGGGGACAGCCCCAGCATTTT
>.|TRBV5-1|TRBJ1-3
CASSLLGAGNTIYF
TGCGCCAGCAGCTTGTTGGGGGCTGGAAACACCATATATTTT
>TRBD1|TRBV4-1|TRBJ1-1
CASSNRGQGREAFF
TGCGCCAGCAGCAACCGAGGACAGGGCAGGGAAGCTTTCTTT
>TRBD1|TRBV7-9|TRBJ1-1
CASSLRQGGWRNTEAFF
TGTGCCAGCAGCCTTAGACAGGGGGGTTGGAGGAACACTGAAGCTTTCTTT
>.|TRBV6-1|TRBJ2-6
CASSERVGSGANVLTF
TGTGCCAGCAGTGAAAGGGTGGGCTCTGGGGCCAACGTCCTGACTTTC
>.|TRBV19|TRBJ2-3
CARTLGLPAFITQYF
TGTGCCAGAACCCTGGGGCTTCCGGCCTTTATTACGCAGTATTTT
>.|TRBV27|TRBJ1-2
CASTNGLGDGGYTF
TGTGCCAGCACCAACGGCTTGGGGGATGGGGGCTACACCTTC
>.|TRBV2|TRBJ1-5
CASSDRVYSNQPQHF
TGTGCCAGCAGTGACAGGGTCTATAGCAATCAGCCCCAGCATTTT
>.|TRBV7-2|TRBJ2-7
CASSLNQFYEQYF
TGTGCCAGCAGCTTAAATCAATTCTACGAGCAGTACTTC
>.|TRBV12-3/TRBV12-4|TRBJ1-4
CASSLGTRKLFF
TGTGCCAGCAGTTTAGGTACGAGGAAACTGTTTTTT
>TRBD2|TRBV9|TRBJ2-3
CASSVRGGPPDTQYF
TGTGCCAGCAGCGTGCGGGGGGGGCCCCCCGATACGCAGTATTTT
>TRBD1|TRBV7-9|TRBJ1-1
CASLDTQTRGQTEAFF
TGTGCCAGCCTCGACACCCAGACCAGGGGACAGACTGAAGCTTTCTTT
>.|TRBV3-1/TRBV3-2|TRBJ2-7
CASSQSVLPSYEQYF
TGTGCCAGCAGCCAATCAGTCCTACCCTCCTACGAGCAGTACTTC
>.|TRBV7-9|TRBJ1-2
CASSFTGPYGYTF
TGTGCCAGCAGCTTCACAGGGCCCTATGGCTACACCTTC
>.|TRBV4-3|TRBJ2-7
CASSHDPGRSYEQYF
TGCGCCAGCAGCCATGACCCGGGACGGTCCTACGAGCAGTACTTC
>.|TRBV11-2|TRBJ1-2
CASSLVMGTRPYGYTF
TGTGCCAGCAGCTTAGTCATGGGGACTCGTCCCTATGGCTACACCTTC
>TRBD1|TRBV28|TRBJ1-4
CASSRGQGAEKLFF
TGTGCCAGCAGCCGCGGACAGGGGGCTGAAAAACTGTTTTTT
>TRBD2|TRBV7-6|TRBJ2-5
CASSLARTSGETQYF
TGTGCCAGCAGCTTAGCCCGGACTAGCGGAGAGACCCAGTACTTC
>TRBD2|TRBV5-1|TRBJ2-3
CASSLVRGGTDTQYF
TGCGCCAGCAGCTTGGTTCGGGGGGGCACAGATACGCAGTATTTT
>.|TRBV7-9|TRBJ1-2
CASSLPGGGGYTF
TGTGCCAGCAGTCTACCTGGGGGAGGTGGCTACACCTTC
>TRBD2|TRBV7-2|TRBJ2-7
CASSTGTSASNEQYF
TGTGCCAGCAGCACCGGGACTAGCGCAAGTAACGAGCAGTACTTC